The clone carrying this TCR beta chain was recorded once. V lost 0 bases and J lost 6, with 11 bases in between. CDR3 length: 14 residues. Germline V gene lookup returns CDR1 MGHRA and CDR2 YSYEKL. The data stem from a study of T cell changes during pregnancy in multiple sclerosis. Assay: immunoSEQ multiplex PCR; the TCRdb copy retains only in-frame clones and omits some. Among tens of thousands of clones listed, roughly nine tenths were seen once. The chain carries TRBV4-1 and TRBJ1-2; D remains unclear. This clonotype was sampled from a female donor with multiple sclerosis, enrolled in a pregnancy study. Specimen: CD8+ T cells from peripheral blood mononuclear cells, collected in the second trimester of pregnancy. The CDR3 DNA reads as TGCGCCAGCAGCCAAGACCTAGGTTCGGATGGCTACACCTTC. It encodes CASSQDLGSDGYTF.